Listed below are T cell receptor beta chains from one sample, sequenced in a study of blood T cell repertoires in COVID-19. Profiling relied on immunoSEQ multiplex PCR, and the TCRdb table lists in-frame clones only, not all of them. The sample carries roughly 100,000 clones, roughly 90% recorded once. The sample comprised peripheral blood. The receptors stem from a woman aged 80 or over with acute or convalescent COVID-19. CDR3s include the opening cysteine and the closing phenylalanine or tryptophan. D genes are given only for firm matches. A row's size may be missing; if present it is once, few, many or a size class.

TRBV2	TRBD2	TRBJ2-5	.	CASSEGLAGGQETQYF	TGTGCCAGCAGTGAAGGGTTAGCGGGGGGGCAAGAGACCCAGTACTTC
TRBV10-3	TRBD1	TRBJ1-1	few	CAIKDRAEAFF	TGTGCCATCAAAGACAGGGCTGAAGCTTTCTTT
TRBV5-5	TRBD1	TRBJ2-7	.	CASSLAGTGFYEQYF	TGTGCCAGCAGCTTGGCGGGGACAGGGTTCTACGAGCAGTACTTC
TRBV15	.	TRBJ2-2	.	CATSLGGGTGELFF	TGTGCCACCAGCTTGGGAGGAGGCACCGGGGAGCTGTTTTTT
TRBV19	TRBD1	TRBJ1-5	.	CASSYRGYSNQPQHF	TGTGCCAGTAGTTACAGGGGGTATAGCAATCAGCCCCAGCATTTT
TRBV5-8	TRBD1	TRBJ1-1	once	CASAGQFNTEAFF	TGTGCCAGCGCGGGACAGTTTAACACTGAAGCTTTCTTT
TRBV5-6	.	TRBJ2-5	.	CASSRGYETQYF	TGTGCCAGCAGCCGGGGGTATGAGACCCAGTACTTC
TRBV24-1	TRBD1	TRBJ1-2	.	CATSDPGTGRSYGYTF	TGTGCCACCAGTGATCCCGGGACAGGTCGGTCCTATGGCTACACCTTC
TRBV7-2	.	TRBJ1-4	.	CASSPYGGPGEKLFF	TGTGCCAGCAGCCCCTACGGGGGGCCGGGGGAAAAACTGTTTTTT
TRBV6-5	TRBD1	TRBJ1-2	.	CASRATGGAGYTF	TGTGCCAGCAGAGCTACAGGGGGCGCTGGCTACACCTTC
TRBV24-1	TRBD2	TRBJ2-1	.	CATSEASGAYNEQFF	TGTGCCACCAGTGAGGCCAGCGGGGCTTACAATGAGCAGTTCTTC
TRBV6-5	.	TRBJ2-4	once	CASASPGKGNIQYF	TGTGCCAGCGCATCGCCAGGGAAGGGAAACATTCAGTACTTT
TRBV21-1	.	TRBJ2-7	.	CASSTPRGNPGEQYF	TGTGCCAGCAGCACCCCCCGGGGGAACCCCGGTGAGCAGTACTTC
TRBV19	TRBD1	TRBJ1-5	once	CASSPRLNRGISNQPQHF	TGTGCCAGTAGTCCCCGACTTAACAGGGGTATCAGCAATCAGCCCCAGCATTTT
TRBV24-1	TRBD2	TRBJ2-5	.	CATSDSRGTSGGRDWGAQYF	TGTGCCACCAGTGATAGTAGGGGGACTAGCGGGGGCCGAGACTGGGGCGCCCAGTACTTC
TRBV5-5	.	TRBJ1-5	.	CASSLLSNQPQHF	TGTGCCAGCAGCTTACTCAGCAATCAGCCCCAGCATTTT
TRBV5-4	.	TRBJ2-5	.	CASSLGGTFQETQYF	TGTGCCAGCAGCCTTGGGGGGACTTTCCAAGAGACCCAGTACTTC
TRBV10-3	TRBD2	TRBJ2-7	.	CAISRGSGGFNEQYF	TGTGCCATCAGTCGGGGTAGCGGGGGGTTCAACGAGCAGTACTTC
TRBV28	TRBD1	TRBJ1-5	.	CASSSGGMTGVIQPQHF	TGTGCCAGCAGTTCGGGGGGCATGACAGGGGTAATTCAGCCCCAGCATTTT
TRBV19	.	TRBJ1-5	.	CATKPGSMSNQPQHF	TGTGCCACCAAACCGGGATCTATGAGCAATCAGCCCCAGCATTTT
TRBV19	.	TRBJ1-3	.	CASSARDRGNTIYF	TGTGCCAGTAGTGCGCGAGACAGGGGAAACACCATATATTTT
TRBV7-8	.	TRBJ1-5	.	CASSPRGGNSNQPQHF	TGTGCCAGCAGCCCCCGGGGTGGGAATAGCAATCAGCCCCAGCATTTT
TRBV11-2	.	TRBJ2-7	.	CASSLTSSLSYEQYF	TGTGCCAGCAGCTTAACCTCAAGCCTCTCCTACGAGCAGTACTTC
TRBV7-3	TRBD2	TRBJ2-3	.	CASSSSSGVGTDTQYF	TGTGCCAGCAGCTCGAGTAGCGGGGTGGGCACAGATACGCAGTATTTT
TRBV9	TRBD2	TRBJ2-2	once	CASSPLASGGVRRTGELFF	TGTGCCAGCAGCCCCCTGGCTAGCGGGGGAGTGCGGCGCACCGGGGAGCTGTTTTTT
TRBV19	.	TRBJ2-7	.	CASSMRESYEQYF	TGTGCCAGTAGTATGAGAGAATCCTACGAGCAGTACTTC
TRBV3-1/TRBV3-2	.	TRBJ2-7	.	CASTPGVELYYEQYF	TGTGCCAGCACCCCAGGGGTAGAATTGTACTACGAGCAGTACTTC
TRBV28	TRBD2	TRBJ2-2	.	CASTPWLAGENTGELFF	TGTGCCAGCACCCCATGGCTAGCGGGGGAGAACACCGGGGAGCTGTTTTTT
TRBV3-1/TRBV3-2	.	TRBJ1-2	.	CASSPLSTSNYGYTF	TGTGCCAGCAGCCCACTTAGTACGTCGAACTATGGCTACACCTTC
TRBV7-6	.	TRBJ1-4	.	CASSLAIANEKLFF	TGTGCCAGCAGCTTAGCGATAGCGAATGAAAAACTGTTTTTT
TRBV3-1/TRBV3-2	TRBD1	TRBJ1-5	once	CASSQEMTGFQPQHF	TGTGCCAGCAGCCAAGAAATGACAGGGTTTCAGCCCCAGCATTTT
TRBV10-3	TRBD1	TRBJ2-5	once	CAISPVPGQNQETQYF	TGTGCCATATCCCCGGTCCCGGGACAGAACCAAGAGACCCAGTACTTC
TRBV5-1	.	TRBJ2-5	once	CASSPGDRYQETQYF	TGCGCCAGCAGCCCGGGGGACAGATACCAAGAGACCCAGTACTTC
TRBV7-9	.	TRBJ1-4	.	CASSLREPTNEKLFF	TGTGCCAGCAGCTTAAGAGAGCCAACTAATGAAAAACTGTTTTTT
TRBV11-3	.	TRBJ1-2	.	CASSTRGSGDGRYGYTF	TGTGCCAGCAGCACTAGGGGATCAGGGGATGGTCGGTATGGCTACACCTTC
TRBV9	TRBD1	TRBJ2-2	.	CASSERTGTGGFTGELFF	TGTGCCAGCAGCGAACGGACCGGGACAGGGGGATTCACCGGGGAGCTGTTTTTT
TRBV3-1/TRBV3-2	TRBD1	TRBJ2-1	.	CASSQGTGGNEQFF	TGTGCCAGCAGCCAGGGGACAGGTGGGAATGAGCAGTTCTTC
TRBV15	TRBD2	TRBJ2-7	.	CATSRGSKLAGKYEQYF	TGTGCCACCAGCAGAGGGTCTAAACTAGCGGGGAAATACGAGCAGTACTTC
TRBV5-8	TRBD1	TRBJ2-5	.	CASSRGQPKETQYF	TGTGCCAGCAGCCGGGGACAGCCTAAAGAGACCCAGTACTTC
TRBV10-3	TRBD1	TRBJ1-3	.	CAIGRDSGAIYF	TGTGCCATCGGCCGGGACAGTGGTGCCATATATTTT
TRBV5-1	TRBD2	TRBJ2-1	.	CASSLRLAGGLSEQFF	TGCGCCAGCAGCTTGAGGCTAGCGGGGGGTCTGAGTGAGCAGTTCTTC
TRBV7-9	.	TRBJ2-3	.	CASSLRQGTDTQYF	TGTGCCAGCAGCTTACGACAGGGCACAGATACGCAGTATTTT
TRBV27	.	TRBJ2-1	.	CASSLRGVLDNEQFF	TGTGCCAGCAGTTTACGCGGGGTACTCGACAATGAGCAGTTCTTC
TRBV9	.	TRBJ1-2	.	CASSVGTGNYGYTF	TGTGCCAGCAGCGTAGGTACCGGTAACTATGGCTACACCTTC
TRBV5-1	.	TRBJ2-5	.	CASSGAGQETQYF	TGCGCCAGCAGCGGGGCGGGGCAAGAGACCCAGTACTTC
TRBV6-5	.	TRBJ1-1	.	CASSIWGGDTEAFF	TGTGCCAGCAGTATATGGGGCGGGGACACTGAAGCTTTCTTT
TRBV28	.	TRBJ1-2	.	CASTDSDYGYTF	TGTGCCAGCACGGACAGTGACTATGGCTACACCTTC